This T cell receptor (beta chain) was profiled in a study of T cells after yellow fever vaccination. At the level of the study: Fractions of low cell number were prepared using SMART-Seq v4 Ultra Low Input. Points from the study as a whole: Post-booster repertoires again held most primary-vaccination clones (about 95% CD4, roughly 89% CD8). FACS-sorted repertoires could contain abundant clonotypes contaminating from the bulk population.

There are 14 residues in the CDR3. Trimming removed 6 bases at V and 3 bases at J, with 14 bases between. This clonotype was seen at least ten times. Its antigen is unknown. TCRdb itself ran the 5' RACE reads through MiXCR, one entry per CDR3 protein. The sample shows some 300,000 distinct CDR3 sequences, 8.5% to 10% of them seen only once. V gene TRBV12-3 or TRBV12-4 combines with J gene TRBJ2-5; a possible D gene is TRBD2 (7 bases). This sequence originates from a man aged 18 to 29 who received the YFV17D yellow fever vaccine. This material consisted of CD4+ T cells sorted from PBMCs, taken 5 days after the yellow fever booster vaccination. CDR3 protein: CASSQAGAKETQYF. CDR3 DNA sequence: TGTGCCAGCAGCCAGGCGGGGGCTAAAGAGACCCAGTACTTC.